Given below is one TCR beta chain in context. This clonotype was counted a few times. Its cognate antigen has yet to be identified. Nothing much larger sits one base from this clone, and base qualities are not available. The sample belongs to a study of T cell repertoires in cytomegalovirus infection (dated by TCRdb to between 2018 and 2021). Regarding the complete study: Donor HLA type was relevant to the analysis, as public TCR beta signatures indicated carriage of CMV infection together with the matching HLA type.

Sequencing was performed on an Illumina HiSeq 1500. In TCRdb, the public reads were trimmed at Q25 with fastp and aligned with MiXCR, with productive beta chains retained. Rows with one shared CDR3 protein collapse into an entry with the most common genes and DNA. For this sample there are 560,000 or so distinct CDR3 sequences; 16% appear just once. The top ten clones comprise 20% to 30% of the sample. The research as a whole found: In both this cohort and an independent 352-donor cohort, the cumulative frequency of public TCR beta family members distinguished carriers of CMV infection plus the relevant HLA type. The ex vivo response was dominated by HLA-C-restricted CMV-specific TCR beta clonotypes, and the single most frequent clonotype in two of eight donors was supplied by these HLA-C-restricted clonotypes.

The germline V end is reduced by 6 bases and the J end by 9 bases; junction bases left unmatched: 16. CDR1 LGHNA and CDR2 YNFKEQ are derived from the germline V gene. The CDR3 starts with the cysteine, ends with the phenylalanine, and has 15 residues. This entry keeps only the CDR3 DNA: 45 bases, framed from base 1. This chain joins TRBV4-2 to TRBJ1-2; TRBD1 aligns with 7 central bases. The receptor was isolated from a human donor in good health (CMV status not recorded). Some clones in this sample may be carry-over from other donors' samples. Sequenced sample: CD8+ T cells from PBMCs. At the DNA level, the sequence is TGTGCCAGCAGTCGCGAGGGGGCTCCGGATATCCGCTACACCTTC. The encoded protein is CASSREGAPDIRYTF.